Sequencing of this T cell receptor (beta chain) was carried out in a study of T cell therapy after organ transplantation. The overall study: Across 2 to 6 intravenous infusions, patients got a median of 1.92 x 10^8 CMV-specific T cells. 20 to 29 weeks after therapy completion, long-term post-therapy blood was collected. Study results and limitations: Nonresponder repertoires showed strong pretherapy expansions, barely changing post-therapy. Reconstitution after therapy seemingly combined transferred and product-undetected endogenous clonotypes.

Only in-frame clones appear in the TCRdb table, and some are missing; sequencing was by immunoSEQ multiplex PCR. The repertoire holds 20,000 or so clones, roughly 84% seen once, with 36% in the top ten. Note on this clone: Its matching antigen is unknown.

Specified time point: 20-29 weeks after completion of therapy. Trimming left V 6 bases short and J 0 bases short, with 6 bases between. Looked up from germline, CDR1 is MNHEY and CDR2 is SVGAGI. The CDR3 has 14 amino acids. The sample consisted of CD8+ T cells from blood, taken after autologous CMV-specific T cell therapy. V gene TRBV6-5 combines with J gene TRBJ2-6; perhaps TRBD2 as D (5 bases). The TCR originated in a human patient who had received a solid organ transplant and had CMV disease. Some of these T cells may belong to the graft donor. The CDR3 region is CASSRDSGANVLTF. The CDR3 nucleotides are TGTGCCAGCAGCCGGGACTCTGGGGCCAACGTCCTGACTTTC.